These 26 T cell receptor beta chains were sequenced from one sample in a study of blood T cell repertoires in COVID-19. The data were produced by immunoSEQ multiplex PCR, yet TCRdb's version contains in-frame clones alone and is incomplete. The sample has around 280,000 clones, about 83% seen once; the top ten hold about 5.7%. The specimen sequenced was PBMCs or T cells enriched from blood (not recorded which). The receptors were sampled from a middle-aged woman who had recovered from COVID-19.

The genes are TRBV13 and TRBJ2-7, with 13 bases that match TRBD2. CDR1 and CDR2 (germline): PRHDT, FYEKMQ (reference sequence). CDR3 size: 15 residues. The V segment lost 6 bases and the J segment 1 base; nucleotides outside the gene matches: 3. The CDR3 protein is CASSRLAGGSYEQYF. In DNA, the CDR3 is TGTGCCAGCAGTCGACTAGCGGGAGGTTCCTACGAGCAGTACTTC. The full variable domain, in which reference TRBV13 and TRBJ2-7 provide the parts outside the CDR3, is AAGVIQSPRHLIKEKRETATLKCYPIPRHDTVYWYQQGPGQDPQFLISFYEKMQSDKGSIPDRFSAQQFSDYHSELNMSSLELGDSALYFCASSRLAGGSYEQYFGPGTRLTVT.

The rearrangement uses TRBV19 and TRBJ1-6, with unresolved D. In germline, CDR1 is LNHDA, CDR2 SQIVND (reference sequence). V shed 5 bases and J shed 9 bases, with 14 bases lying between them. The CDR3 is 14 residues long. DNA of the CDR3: TGTGCCAGTAGTCCGGGAGCGACAATTTCACCCCTCCACTTT. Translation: CASSPGATISPLHF.

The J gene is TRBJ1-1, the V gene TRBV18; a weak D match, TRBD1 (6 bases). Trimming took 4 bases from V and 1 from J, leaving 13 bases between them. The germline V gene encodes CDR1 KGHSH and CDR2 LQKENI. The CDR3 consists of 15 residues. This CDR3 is CASSLQGHPNTEAFF. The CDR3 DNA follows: TGTGCCAGCTCACTACAGGGACACCCGAACACTGAAGCTTTCTTT.

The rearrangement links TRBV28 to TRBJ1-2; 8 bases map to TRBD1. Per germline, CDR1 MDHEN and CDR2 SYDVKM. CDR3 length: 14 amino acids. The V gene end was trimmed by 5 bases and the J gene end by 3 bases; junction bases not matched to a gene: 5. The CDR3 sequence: CASSPPGQDYGYTF. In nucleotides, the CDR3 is TGTGCCAGCAGTCCCCCGGGACAGGACTATGGCTACACCTTC.

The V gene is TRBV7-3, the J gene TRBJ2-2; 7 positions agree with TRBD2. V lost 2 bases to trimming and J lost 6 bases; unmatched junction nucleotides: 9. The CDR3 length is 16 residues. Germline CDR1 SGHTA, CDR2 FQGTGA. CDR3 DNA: TGTGCCAGCAGCTTATTGCCGGCGGGAGTGGCCGGGGAGCTGTTTTTT. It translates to CASSLLPAGVAGELFF.

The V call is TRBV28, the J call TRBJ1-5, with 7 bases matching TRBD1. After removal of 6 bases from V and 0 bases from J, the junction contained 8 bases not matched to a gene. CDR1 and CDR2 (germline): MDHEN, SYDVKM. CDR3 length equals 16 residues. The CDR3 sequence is CASSSPGTDSNQPQHF. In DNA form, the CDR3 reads TGTGCCAGCAGCTCTCCAGGGACAGATAGCAATCAGCCCCAGCATTTT.

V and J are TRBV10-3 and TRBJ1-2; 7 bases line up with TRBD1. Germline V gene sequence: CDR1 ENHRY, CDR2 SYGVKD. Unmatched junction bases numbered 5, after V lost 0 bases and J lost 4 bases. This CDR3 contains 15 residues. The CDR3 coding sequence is TGTGCCATCAGTGAGTCGAACCAGGGGGGCTATGGCTACACCTTC. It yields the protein CAISESNQGGYGYTF.

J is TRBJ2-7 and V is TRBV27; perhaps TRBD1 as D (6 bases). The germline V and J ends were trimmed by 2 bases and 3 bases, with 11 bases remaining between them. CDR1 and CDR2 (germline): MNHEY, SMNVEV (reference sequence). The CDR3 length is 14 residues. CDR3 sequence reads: CASSLRQEYYEQYF. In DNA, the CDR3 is TGTGCCAGCAGTTTACGACAGGAGTACTACGAGCAGTACTTC.

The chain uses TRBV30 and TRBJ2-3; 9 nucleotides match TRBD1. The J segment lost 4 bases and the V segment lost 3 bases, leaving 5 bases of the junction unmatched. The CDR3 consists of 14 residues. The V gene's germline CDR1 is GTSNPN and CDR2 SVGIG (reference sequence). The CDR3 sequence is CAWSPGTGSDTQYF. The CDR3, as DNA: TGTGCCTGGAGCCCCGGGACAGGGTCAGATACGCAGTATTTT. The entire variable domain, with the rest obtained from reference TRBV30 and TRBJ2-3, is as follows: SQTIHQWPATLVQPVGSPLSLECTVEGTSNPNLYWYRQAAGRGLQLLFYSVGIGQISSEVPQNLSASRPQDRQFILSSKKLLLSDSGFYLCAWSPGTGSDTQYFGPGTRLTVL.

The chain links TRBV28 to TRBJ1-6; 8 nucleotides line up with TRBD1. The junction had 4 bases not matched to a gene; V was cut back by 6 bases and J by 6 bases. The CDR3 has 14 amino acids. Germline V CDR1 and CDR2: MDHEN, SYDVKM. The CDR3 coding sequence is TGTGCCAGCAGAAGCGACAGGGGTAATTCACCCCTCCACTTT. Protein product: CASRSDRGNSPLHF.

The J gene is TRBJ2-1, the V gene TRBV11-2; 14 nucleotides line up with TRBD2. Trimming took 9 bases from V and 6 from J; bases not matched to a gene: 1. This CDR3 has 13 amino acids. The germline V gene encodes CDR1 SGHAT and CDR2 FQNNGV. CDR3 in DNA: TGTGCCAGTGGGACTAGCGGGAGCAATGAGCAGTTCTTC. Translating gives CASGTSGSNEQFF.

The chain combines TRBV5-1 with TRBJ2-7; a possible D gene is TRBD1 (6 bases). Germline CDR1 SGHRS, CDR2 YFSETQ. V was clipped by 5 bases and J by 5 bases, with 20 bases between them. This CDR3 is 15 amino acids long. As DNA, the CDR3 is TGCGCCAGCAGTCCCGGAGCAGGGGTGGATCACGAGCAGTACTTC. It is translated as CASSPGAGVDHEQYF.

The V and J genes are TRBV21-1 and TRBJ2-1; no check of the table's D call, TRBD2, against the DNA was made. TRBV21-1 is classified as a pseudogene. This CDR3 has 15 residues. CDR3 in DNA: TGTGCCAGCAGCACGCGGGGCAGGGTCCACAATGAGCAGTTCTTC. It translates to CASSTRGRVHNEQFF.

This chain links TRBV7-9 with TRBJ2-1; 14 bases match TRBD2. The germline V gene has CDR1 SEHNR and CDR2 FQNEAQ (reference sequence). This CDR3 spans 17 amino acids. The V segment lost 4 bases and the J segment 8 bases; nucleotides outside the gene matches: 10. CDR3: CASSSAAGTSGSDEQFF. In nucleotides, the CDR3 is TGTGCCAGCAGCTCGGCAGCCGGGACTAGCGGGAGTGATGAGCAGTTCTTC.

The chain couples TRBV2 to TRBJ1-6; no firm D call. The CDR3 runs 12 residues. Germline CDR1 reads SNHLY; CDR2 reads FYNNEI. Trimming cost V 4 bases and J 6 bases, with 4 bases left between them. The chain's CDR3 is CASSVSNSPLHF. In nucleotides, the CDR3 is TGTGCCAGCAGTGTCAGTAATTCACCCCTCCACTTT.

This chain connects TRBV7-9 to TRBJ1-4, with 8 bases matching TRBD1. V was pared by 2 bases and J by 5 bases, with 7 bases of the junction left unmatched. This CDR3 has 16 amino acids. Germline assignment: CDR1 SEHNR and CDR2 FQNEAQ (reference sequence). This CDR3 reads CASSLQGAGRNEKLFF. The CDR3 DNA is TGTGCCAGCAGCTTACAGGGGGCGGGCCGGAATGAAAAACTGTTTTTT.

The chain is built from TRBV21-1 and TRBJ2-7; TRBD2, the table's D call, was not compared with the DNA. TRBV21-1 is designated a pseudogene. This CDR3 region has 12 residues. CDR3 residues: CASRPGTYEQYF. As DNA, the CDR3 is TGTGCCAGCAGACCGGGAACCTACGAGCAGTACTTC.

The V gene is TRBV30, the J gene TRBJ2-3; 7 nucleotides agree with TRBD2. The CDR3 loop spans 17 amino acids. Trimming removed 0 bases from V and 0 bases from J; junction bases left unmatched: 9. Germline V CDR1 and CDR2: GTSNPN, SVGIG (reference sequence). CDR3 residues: CAWSVIPLAESTDTQYF. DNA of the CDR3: TGTGCCTGGAGTGTAATCCCTCTAGCGGAGAGCACAGATACGCAGTATTTT.

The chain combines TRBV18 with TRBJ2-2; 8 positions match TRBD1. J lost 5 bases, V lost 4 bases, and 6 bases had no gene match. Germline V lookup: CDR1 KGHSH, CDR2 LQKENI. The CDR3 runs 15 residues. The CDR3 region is CASSLPTGVTGELFF. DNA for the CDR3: TGTGCCAGCTCACTCCCGACAGGGGTGACCGGGGAGCTGTTTTTT.

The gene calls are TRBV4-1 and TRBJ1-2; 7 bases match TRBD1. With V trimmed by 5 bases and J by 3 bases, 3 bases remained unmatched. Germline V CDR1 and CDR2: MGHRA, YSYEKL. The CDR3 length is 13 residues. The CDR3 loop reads CASSLTGDYGYTF. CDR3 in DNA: TGCGCCAGCAGCTTAACAGGGGACTATGGCTACACCTTC.

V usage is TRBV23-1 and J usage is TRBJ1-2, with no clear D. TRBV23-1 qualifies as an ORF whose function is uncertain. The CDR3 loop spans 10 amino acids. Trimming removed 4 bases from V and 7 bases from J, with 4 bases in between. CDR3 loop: CASSLRGYTF. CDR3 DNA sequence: TGCGCCAGCAGTCTTCGTGGCTACACCTTC.

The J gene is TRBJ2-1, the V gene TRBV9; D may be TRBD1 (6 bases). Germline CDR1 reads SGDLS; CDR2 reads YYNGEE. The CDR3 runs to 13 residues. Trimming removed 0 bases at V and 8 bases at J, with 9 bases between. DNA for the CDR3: TGTGCCAGCAGCGTAGACAGGGACCATGAGCAGTTCTTC. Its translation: CASSVDRDHEQFF.

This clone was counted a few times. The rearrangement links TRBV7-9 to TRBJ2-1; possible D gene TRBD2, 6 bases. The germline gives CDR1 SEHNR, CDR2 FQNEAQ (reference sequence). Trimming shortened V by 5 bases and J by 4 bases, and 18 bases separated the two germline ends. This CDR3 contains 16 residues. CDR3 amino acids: CASSPMWAGRYNEQFF. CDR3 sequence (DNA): TGTGCCAGCAGCCCGATGTGGGCGGGGAGGTACAATGAGCAGTTCTTC.

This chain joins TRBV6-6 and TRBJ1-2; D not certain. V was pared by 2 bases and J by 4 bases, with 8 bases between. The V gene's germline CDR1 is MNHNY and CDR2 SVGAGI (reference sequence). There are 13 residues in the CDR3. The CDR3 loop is CASSYAALYGYTF. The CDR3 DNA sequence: TGTGCCAGCAGTTACGCGGCTCTCTATGGCTACACCTTC.

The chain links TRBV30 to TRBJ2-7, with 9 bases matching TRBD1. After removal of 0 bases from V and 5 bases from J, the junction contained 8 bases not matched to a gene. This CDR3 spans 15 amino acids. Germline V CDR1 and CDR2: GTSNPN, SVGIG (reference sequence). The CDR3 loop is CAWSVLWTGDNEQYF. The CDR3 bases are TGTGCCTGGAGTGTATTGTGGACAGGGGACAACGAGCAGTACTTC.

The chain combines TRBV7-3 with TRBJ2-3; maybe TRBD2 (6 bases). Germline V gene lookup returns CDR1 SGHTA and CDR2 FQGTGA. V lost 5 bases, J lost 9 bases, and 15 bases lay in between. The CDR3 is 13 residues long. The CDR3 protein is CASSPRPGDTQYF. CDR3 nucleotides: TGTGCCAGCAGCCCGCGCCCGGGAGACACGCAGTATTTT.